The 29 T cell receptor beta chains below come from one sample, sequenced in a study of identical twins. TCRdb analysed the 5' RACE reads with MiXCR anew, one entry per CDR3 protein. The profile shows about 720,000 distinct CDR3 sequences, roughly 20% of them singletons. These data also formed part of another study, on T cells expressing NK-cell markers.

Sequencing input: PBMCs. These receptors were obtained from a woman aged 18-29 years in good health.

This clonotype was seen a few times. This chain links TRBV2 with TRBJ2-7; 9 nucleotides line up with TRBD1. Germline V gene data show CDR1 as SNHLY and CDR2 as FYNNEI. The CDR3 contains 17 residues. V was clipped by 7 bases and J by 6 bases; unmatched bases: 19. CDR3 loop: CASINSFSGTGNLEQYF. For the CDR3, the DNA is TGTGCCAGCATCAATTCGTTTTCCGGGACAGGGAATCTCGAGCAGTACTTC.

The chain employs TRBV29-1 and TRBJ1-1, with no clear D. CDR1 is SQVTM, CDR2 ANQGSEA, per germline. The CDR3 is 13 amino acids. The V and J ends lost 2 bases and 2 bases respectively, with 9 bases between them. In DNA, the CDR3 is TGCAGCGTTGAAAAAGGGTCCAACACTGAAGCTTTCTTT. This sequence encodes CSVEKGSNTEAFF.

This clonotype showed up many times. The chain joins TRBV7-2 to TRBJ2-7; weak D call: TRBD2 (5 bases). This CDR3 contains 14 residues. CDR1 SGHTA and CDR2 FQGNSA come from the germline V gene. The V end lost 1 base, the J end lost 3 bases, and 10 bases lay between the germline ends. The CDR3: CASSLGRGNYEQYF. DNA for the CDR3: TGTGCCAGCAGCTTAGGTAGAGGGAACTACGAGCAGTACTTC.

This clonotype has only a few counts. The chain is built from TRBV7-2 and TRBJ2-7, with TRBD1 identical over 7 bases. V gave up 4 bases and J gave up 4 bases; unmatched junction bases: 7. The CDR3 contains 14 residues. The germline gives CDR1 SGHTA, CDR2 FQGNSA. This chain's CDR3 is CASSSTGTVYEQYF. In DNA, the CDR3 is TGTGCCAGCAGCTCGACCGGGACAGTTTACGAGCAGTACTTC.

This clonotype appeared a few times. The gene calls are TRBV29-1 and TRBJ2-1, with a tentative D call TRBD1 (6 bases). The germline CDR1 and CDR2 sequences are SQVTM and ANQGSEA. Trimming left V 6 bases short and J 0 bases short, with 12 bases between. The CDR3 consists of 14 residues. The CDR3 nucleotides are TGCAGCGTAGGACAGTCGATCTCCTACAATGAGCAGTTCTTC. Translated, it gives CSVGQSISYNEQFF.

This clonotype came up a few times. The V call is TRBV6-1, the J call TRBJ2-5, with D possibly TRBD2 on 5 matching bases. Germline V gives CDR1 MNHNS, CDR2 SASEGT. V gave up 7 bases and J gave up 3 bases, with 18 bases separating them. The CDR3 totals 15 residues. CDR3 nucleotides: TGTGCCAGCAACTCAAGCCCCTGGGGAGAAGAGACCCAGTACTTC. Its protein product is CASNSSPWGEETQYF.

The V and J genes are TRBV20-1 and TRBJ2-1; tentatively, D is TRBD2 (6 bases). Per germline, CDR1 DFQATT and CDR2 SNEGSKA (reference sequence). The length of the CDR3 is 14 residues. Between the trimmed V and J ends, which lost 2 bases and 6 bases, there was a span of 14 bases. The CDR3 region is CSARKQSGGNEQFF. The CDR3 DNA is TGCAGTGCTAGAAAGCAGTCCGGGGGCAATGAGCAGTTCTTC.

This chain uses TRBV7-9 with TRBJ1-5; D is unclear. Per the germline V gene, CDR1 is SEHNR and CDR2 is FQNEAQ (reference sequence). This CDR3 has 15 amino acids. Trimming pared 5 bases from V and 7 bases from J, leaving 18 bases between. The CDR3 region is CASSNLDPDGQPQHF. Here the CDR3 DNA reads TGTGCCAGCAGCAACCTCGACCCGGACGGGCAGCCCCAGCATTTT.

V usage is TRBV20-1 and J usage is TRBJ1-5, with D hard to call. Germline assignment: CDR1 DFQATT and CDR2 SNEGSKA (reference sequence). The CDR3 loop spans 13 amino acids. V gave up 1 base and J gave up 0 bases, with 4 bases separating them. The CDR3 reads CSARANSNQPQHF. As DNA, the CDR3 is TGCAGTGCTAGAGCAAATAGCAATCAGCCCCAGCATTTT.

The chain recombines TRBV5-1 with TRBJ2-7; perhaps D is TRBD1 or TRBD2 (5 bases each). From germline, CDR1 is SGHRS and CDR2 YFSETQ. Trimming took off 4 bases at V and 5 bases at J, with 13 bases between the two ends. There are 13 residues in the CDR3. The CDR3 sequence: CASSPGAKHEQYF. CDR3 nucleotides: TGCGCCAGCAGCCCCGGGGCCAAGCACGAGCAGTACTTC.

This clonotype was seen at least ten times. The chain employs TRBV20-1 and TRBJ1-2; weak D call: TRBD1 (6 bases). The germline V and J ends were trimmed by 3 bases and 4 bases, with 15 bases remaining between them. Per germline, CDR1 DFQATT and CDR2 SNEGSKA (reference sequence). This CDR3 spans 14 amino acids. CDR3 amino acids: CSARDSNKGYGYTF. The CDR3 DNA sequence: TGCAGTGCTAGGGACAGTAATAAAGGCTATGGCTACACCTTC.

The chain carries TRBV2 and TRBJ1-2; TRBD1 might be the D (5 bases). CDR1 and CDR2 from the germline V gene are SNHLY and FYNNEI. The CDR3 is 14 amino acids. V dropped 6 bases and J dropped 3 bases, with 14 bases sitting between them. The CDR3 loop reads CASRDIDSYYGYTF. For the CDR3, the DNA is TGTGCCAGCAGGGACATCGACAGCTACTATGGCTACACCTTC.

Only a few counts were recorded for this clonotype. V is TRBV12-3 or TRBV12-4 and J is TRBJ1-2; 10 nucleotides align to TRBD1. The CDR3 spans 15 residues. J gave up 7 bases and V 3 bases, and 8 bases lay outside the gene matches. As DNA, the CDR3 is TGTGCCAGCAGTTTCATGGGACAGGGGATTTCTGGCTACACCTTC. Protein: CASSFMGQGISGYTF.

The V gene is TRBV12-3 or TRBV12-4, the J gene TRBJ2-2; perhaps TRBD2 as D (5 bases). This CDR3 spans 15 amino acids. V shed 3 bases and J shed 5 bases, with 13 bases lying between them. DNA of the CDR3: TGTGCCAGCAGTTTTGTCAGCCCGGGGACCGGGGAGCTGTTTTTT. Its protein product is CASSFVSPGTGELFF.

The chain has TRBV6-1 and TRBJ2-1, with D possibly matching TRBD2 (6 bases). The V gene's germline CDR1 is MNHNS and CDR2 SASEGT. The CDR3 is 14 residues long. Deletions cut 9 bases from V and 3 bases from J, with 15 bases between. CDR3 in DNA: TGTGCCAGTCTTCCACCCGGGGGCTACAATGAGCAGTTCTTC. Translated: CASLPPGGYNEQFF.

This clonotype appeared a few times. The chain recombines TRBV12-3 or TRBV12-4 with TRBJ1-3; unclear D gene. The CDR3 totals 13 residues. Trimming took 0 bases from V and 9 from J, leaving 9 bases between them. The CDR3 protein is CASSLATGGTIYF. In DNA form, the CDR3 reads TGTGCCAGCAGTTTAGCCACGGGCGGCACCATATATTTT.

This clonotype has ten or more counts. The chain combines TRBV6-2 or TRBV6-3 with TRBJ2-1; D gene unclear. CDR1 and CDR2 (germline): MNHEY, SVGEGT. CDR3 size: 13 residues. Trimming shortened V by 6 bases and J by 4 bases, and 10 bases separated the two germline ends. CDR3 protein: CASSPSVYNEQFF. The CDR3, as DNA: TGTGCCAGCAGCCCATCTGTGTACAATGAGCAGTTCTTC.

J is TRBJ2-3 and V is TRBV20-1, with 9 bases identical to TRBD2. Trimming removed 3 bases from V and 5 bases from J; junction bases left unmatched: 6. From germline, CDR1 is DFQATT and CDR2 SNEGSKA (reference sequence). The CDR3 has 14 residues. The CDR3 is CSASIAGVGDTQYF. The CDR3 nucleotides are TGCAGTGCTAGTATAGCGGGAGTCGGAGATACGCAGTATTTT.

The chain employs TRBV20-1 and TRBJ1-1; 12 nucleotides align to TRBD1. The CDR3 sequence is 14 residues long. V shed 5 bases, J shed 8 bases, and the junction held 9 bases outside the gene matches. CDR1 is DFQATT and CDR2 is SNEGSKA in the germline V gene (reference sequence). The CDR3 reads CSAYGTGGAREAFF. In nucleotides, the CDR3 is TGCAGTGCTTACGGGACAGGGGGCGCAAGGGAAGCTTTCTTT.

The chain has TRBV6-1 and TRBJ2-1; 8 bases are a match to TRBD2. This CDR3 contains 14 residues. The J segment lost 7 bases and the V segment lost 5 bases, leaving 7 bases of the junction unmatched. Looked up from germline, CDR1 is MNHNS and CDR2 is SASEGT. The CDR3 reads CASSPLAGMNEQFF. Here the CDR3 DNA reads TGTGCCAGCAGTCCTTTAGCGGGGATGAATGAGCAGTTCTTC.

The chain uses TRBV3-1 and TRBJ2-7; D is unclear. Germline values: CDR1 LGHDT, CDR2 YNNKEL (reference sequence). The CDR3 is 13 amino acids. With 0 bases removed from V and 3 bases from J, the gap between germline ends came to 6 bases. CDR3 in DNA: TGTGCCAGCAGCCAAGACCTCGTCTACGAGCAGTACTTC. Encoded protein: CASSQDLVYEQYF.

The gene calls are TRBV29-1 and TRBJ2-5, with 9 positions matching TRBD1. Germline V gene lookup returns CDR1 SQVTM and CDR2 ANQGSEA. Trimming cost V 0 bases and J 4 bases; bases outside gene matches: 9. CDR3 length equals 16 residues. This chain's CDR3 is CSVEDLDRGSPETQYF. The DNA of the CDR3 is TGCAGCGTTGAAGATCTGGACAGGGGTTCCCCAGAGACCCAGTACTTC.

This clonotype turned up a few times. This chain connects TRBV24-1 to TRBJ2-1, with TRBD2 identical over 13 bases. This CDR3 is 14 amino acids long. V shed 4 bases and J 11 bases; nucleotides not matched to a gene: 4. The germline gives CDR1 KGHDR, CDR2 SFDVKD. The CDR3 DNA sequence: TGTGCCACCAGTGACGGGACTAGCGGGACCAAGCAGTTCTTC. This codes for CATSDGTSGTKQFF.

The chain has TRBV12-3 or TRBV12-4 and TRBJ2-5; D possibly corresponds to TRBD1 (5 bases). The CDR3 sequence is 13 residues long. Trimming removed 5 bases at V and 9 bases at J, with 16 bases between. CDR3 DNA: TGTGCCAGCAGTAACAGGCAACGGGCGGCCCAGTACTTC. Residues: CASSNRQRAAQYF.

This clonotype was picked up a small number of times. This chain connects TRBV7-2 to TRBJ1-1; D call uncertain. CDR3 size: 16 residues. Deletions cut 5 bases from V and 1 base from J, with 17 bases between. Germline V gene sequence: CDR1 SGHTA, CDR2 FQGNSA. CDR3 region: CASSPPNPLGNTEAFF. In DNA form, the CDR3 reads TGTGCCAGCAGCCCGCCGAATCCATTGGGGAACACTGAAGCTTTCTTT.

The chain couples TRBV9 to TRBJ2-3, with 13 positions matching TRBD2. The V gene's germline CDR1 is SGDLS and CDR2 YYNGEE. The J segment lost 1 base and the V segment lost 6 bases, leaving 5 bases of the junction unmatched. The CDR3 covers 16 residues. CDR3 sequence (DNA): TGTGCCAGCAACCCAGGACTAGCGGGAGGCACAGATACGCAGTATTTT. Amino acid sequence: CASNPGLAGGTDTQYF.

The rearrangement joins TRBV5-1 to TRBJ1-1; D may be TRBD1 (5 bases). The CDR3 totals 13 residues. Trimming took off 1 base at V and 3 bases at J, with 7 bases between the two ends. Germline CDR1 SGHRS, CDR2 YFSETQ. As DNA, the CDR3 is TGCGCCAGCAGCTTGATGGGGGACACTGAAGCTTTCTTT. This codes for CASSLMGDTEAFF. Full variable domain (rest looked up from reference TRBV5-1 and TRBJ1-1): KAGVTQTPRYLIKTRGQQVTLSCSPISGHRSVSWYQQTPGQGLQFLFEYFSETQRNKGNFPGRFSGRQFSNSRSEMNVSTLELGDSALYLCASSLMGDTEAFFGQGTRLTVV.

The chain couples TRBV20-1 to TRBJ2-7; 7 nucleotides agree with TRBD2. The CDR3 is 14 amino acids. The junction had 8 bases not matched to a gene; V was cut back by 4 bases and J by 2 bases. Per the germline V gene, CDR1 is DFQATT and CDR2 is SNEGSKA (reference sequence). The CDR3 region is CSAIGRESTYEQYF. The CDR3, as DNA: TGCAGTGCTATTGGGCGGGAGAGCACCTACGAGCAGTACTTC.

The chain employs TRBV4-3 and TRBJ2-3; D is perhaps TRBD1 (6 bases). CDR3 length equals 15 residues. V was clipped by 4 bases and J by 8 bases, with 19 bases between them. Germline values: CDR1 LGHNA, CDR2 YSLEER. Here the CDR3 DNA reads TGCGCCAGCAGCCTGACCGGGACACGTCCCGGTACGCAGTATTTT. It is translated as CASSLTGTRPGTQYF.